This is a list of T cell receptor beta chains from one sample in a study of blood T cell repertoires in COVID-19. Sequencing was performed with immunoSEQ multiplex PCR; in TCRdb, only in-frame clones are kept and a portion is missing. The repertoire holds roughly 150,000 clones, with almost 85% as singletons. The sequenced sample consisted of peripheral blood. All receptors come from a woman aged 80 or over with COVID-19, enrolled during active disease. The CDR3 runs from the conserved cysteine through the conserved F or W. D genes are given only for firm matches. Expanded clones get a size class; other rows say once, few or many, or leave the size out.

clone_size d_call j_call cdr3_length v_call cdr3_aa cdr3_nt
once . TRBJ2-3 17 TRBV21-1 CASSIPLGEGLTDTQYF TGTGCCAGCAGCATCCCGTTAGGGGAAGGTTTGACAGATACGCAGTATTTT
. . TRBJ1-1 16 TRBV9 CASSDRVRDGGTEAFF TGTGCCAGCAGCGACCGAGTTCGGGACGGGGGGACTGAAGCTTTCTTT
. TRBD1 TRBJ2-7 13 TRBV28 CASRPDRVDEQYF TGTGCCAGCAGGCCGGACAGGGTTGACGAGCAGTACTTC
. TRBD2 TRBJ2-7 14 TRBV7-2 CASSSLAGTYEQYF TGTGCCAGCAGCTCTCTAGCGGGGACCTACGAGCAGTACTTC
. TRBD1 TRBJ2-7 13 TRBV12-3/TRBV12-4 CATMTGYSYEQYF TGTGCCACCATGACAGGGTATTCCTACGAGCAGTACTTC
once . TRBJ1-4 15 TRBV7-9 CASSPHRGGNEKLFF TGTGCCAGCAGCCCCCACCGGGGAGGGAATGAAAAACTGTTTTTT
. . TRBJ2-7 18 TRBV1 CTSSQDPPITGFYNEQYF TGCACCAGCAGCCAAGATCCCCCAATAACAGGGTTCTACAACGAGCAGTACTTC
. . TRBJ1-2 12 TRBV3-1/TRBV3-2 CASSQAGIGYTF TGTGCCAGCAGCCAAGCAGGTATTGGCTACACCTTC
once . TRBJ2-7 15 TRBV11-2 CASSLLSTVGYEQYF TGTGCCAGCAGCCTTCTATCGACAGTGGGCTACGAGCAGTACTTC
. TRBD2 TRBJ2-3 14 TRBV5-1 CASSDSGSADTQYF TGCGCCAGCAGCGATAGCGGGAGTGCAGATACGCAGTATTTT
once TRBD1 TRBJ1-2 14 TRBV2 CASSRDRDSGGYTF TGTGCCAGCAGCCGGGACAGAGATTCAGGTGGCTACACCTTC
. . TRBJ2-3 13 TRBV29-1 CSVFRALTDTQYF TGCAGCGTTTTCAGGGCCCTCACAGATACGCAGTATTTT
few TRBD1 TRBJ2-1 13 TRBV10-3 CAIGQDSYNEQFF TGTGCCATTGGACAGGACTCCTACAATGAGCAGTTCTTC
once TRBD2 TRBJ2-1 14 TRBV30 CAWSSSGSLIEQFF TGTGCCTGGAGTTCCAGCGGGAGTCTCATTGAGCAGTTCTTC
. TRBD2 TRBJ2-1 18 TRBV3-1/TRBV3-2 CASSQVAGGPSSYNEQFF TGTGCCAGCAGCCAAGTAGCGGGGGGCCCAAGCTCCTACAATGAGCAGTTCTTC
few TRBD2 TRBJ2-3 19 TRBV18 CASSPFSASGGASPDTQYF TGTGCCAGCTCACCTTTTTCGGCTAGCGGGGGGGCCTCTCCAGATACGCAGTATTTT
few . TRBJ1-2 14 TRBV7-3 CASSLSEGSFGYTF TGTGCCAGCAGCTTAAGCGAGGGCAGTTTTGGCTACACCTTC
. . TRBJ1-5 13 TRBV2 CASRPTGEGAQHF TGTGCCAGCAGGCCCACAGGAGAGGGGGCCCAGCATTTT
. TRBD1 TRBJ1-1 15 TRBV7-9 CASSLAPTGVTEAFF TGTGCCAGCAGCTTAGCCCCAACAGGGGTCACTGAAGCTTTCTTT
. TRBD1 TRBJ1-5 16 TRBV6-2/TRBV6-3 CASSSPDGRGLQPQHF TGTGCCAGCAGTTCCCCCGACGGGAGGGGGCTTCAGCCCCAGCATTTT
. . TRBJ1-2 14 TRBV3-1/TRBV3-2 CASSQLGPSGGYTF TGTGCCAGCAGCCAACTGGGGCCGTCGGGCGGCTACACCTTC
. . TRBJ1-2 13 TRBV12-3/TRBV12-4 CASSSTGLYGYTF TGTGCCAGCAGTTCTACAGGATTATATGGCTACACCTTC
. . TRBJ2-7 12 TRBV2 CASRALDYEQYF TGTGCCAGCAGGGCCCTCGATTACGAGCAGTACTTC
. TRBD1 TRBJ1-4 15 TRBV7-9 CASSQTGSSNEKLFF TGTGCCAGCAGTCAGACAGGGTCGTCTAATGAAAAACTGTTTTTT
once . TRBJ1-2 15 TRBV28 CASTRGGEGNYGYTF TGTGCCAGCACCCGGGGGGGAGAGGGGAACTATGGCTACACCTTC